Below, 4 T cell receptor beta chains from the same sample are listed, as sequenced in a study of T cell changes during pregnancy in multiple sclerosis. The table came from immunoSEQ multiplex PCR; TCRdb's copy has only in-frame clones and leaves some out. The table has about 96,000 clones, 80% to 95% seen once; the top ten hold about 2.4%. Specimen: peripheral blood, collected in the first trimester of pregnancy. The receptors originated from a female donor with multiple sclerosis, enrolled in a pregnancy study.

The chain employs TRBV5-1 and TRBJ1-1; D is unclear. Germline lookup yields CDR1 SGHRS and CDR2 YFSETQ. The CDR3 loop spans 16 amino acids. Trimming removed 0 bases at V and 7 bases at J, with 19 bases between. The CDR3 nucleotides are TGCGCCAGCAGCTTGGCCCGACACTACCCGGAGGGTGAAGCTTTCTTT. The encoded protein is CASSLARHYPEGEAFF. Supplemented by reference TRBV5-1 and TRBJ1-1, the full variable domain reads KAGVTQTPRYLIKTRGQQVTLSCSPISGHRSVSWYQQTPGQGLQFLFEYFSETQRNKGNFPGRFSGRQFSNSRSEMNVSTLELGDSALYLCASSLARHYPEGEAFFGQGTRLTVV.

The gene calls are TRBV6-1 and TRBJ1-2; possible D gene TRBD1, 5 bases. V was cut by 1 base and J by 4 bases, with 13 bases left in between. CDR1 is MNHNS, CDR2 SASEGT, per germline. The CDR3 spans 15 residues. The CDR3 nucleotides are TGTGCCAGCAGTGAAGTTTCCGGGACTTCCTATGGCTACACCTTC. Residues: CASSEVSGTSYGYTF.

This sequence joins TRBV5-1 and TRBJ2-2, with D possibly being TRBD1 (8 bases). CDR1 is SGHRS and CDR2 is YFSETQ in the germline V gene. V was pared by 3 bases and J by 5 bases, with 17 bases between. The CDR3 consists of 16 residues. CDR3: CASSSDRGGKTGELFF. The CDR3 DNA follows: TGCGCCAGCAGCTCCGACAGGGGAGGGAAAACCGGGGAGCTGTTTTTT. The full variable domain, in which reference TRBV5-1 and TRBJ2-2 provide the parts outside the CDR3, is KAGVTQTPRYLIKTRGQQVTLSCSPISGHRSVSWYQQTPGQGLQFLFEYFSETQRNKGNFPGRFSGRQFSNSRSEMNVSTLELGDSALYLCASSSDRGGKTGELFFGEGSRLTVL.

The chain employs TRBV19 and TRBJ2-5, with D possibly being TRBD2 (5 bases). V gave up 1 base and J gave up 1 base, with 10 bases separating them. The CDR3 has 15 residues. Germline CDR1 reads LNHDA; CDR2 reads SQIVND (reference sequence). The CDR3 is CASSIGAGIQETQYF. The CDR3 bases are TGTGCCAGTAGTATAGGGGCGGGTATCCAAGAGACCCAGTACTTC.